Detailed here is one T cell receptor (beta chain). The data originate from a study of blood T cell repertoires in COVID-19. At the level of the study: The United States, Italy and Spain supplied acute and convalescent COVID-19 samples.

Repertoires were generated with immunoSEQ multiplex PCR, while TCRdb's copy carries only in-frame clones and drops some. The repertoire holds about 210,000 clones, with more than 70% as singletons. From germline, CDR1 is MGHRA and CDR2 YSYEKL. V shed 4 bases and J shed 1 base, with 8 bases lying between them. The CDR3 length is 14 residues. This TCR came from a man aged 30 to 39 with acute COVID-19. The sample was PBMCs or T cells enriched from blood (not recorded which). The chain recombines TRBV4-1 with TRBJ1-3; D gene uncertain. In DNA, the CDR3 is TGCGCCAGCAGCCTCACGGGATCTGGAAACACCATATATTTT. This gives the protein CASSLTGSGNTIYF.